One sample yielded the 31 T cell receptor beta chains listed below, sequenced in a study of blood T cell repertoires in COVID-19. Method: immunoSEQ multiplex PCR; TCRdb's copy keeps in-frame clones and lacks some. The table has nearly 350,000 clones, almost 90% seen once; the top ten hold roughly 6.6%. The source material was peripheral blood. These receptors all come from a woman in her seventies with COVID-19, enrolled during active disease.

The chain has TRBV28 and TRBJ1-1; D gene unclear. There are 14 residues in the CDR3. V was cut by 7 bases and J by 0 bases, with 12 bases left in between. The germline gives CDR1 MDHEN, CDR2 SYDVKM. CDR3 in DNA: TGTGCCAGCATCAAGCCCGGGATGAACACTGAAGCTTTCTTT. It encodes CASIKPGMNTEAFF.

CDR3 in DNA: TGTGCCAGCAGTTCCCCGGGACAGGGGCTGTCGGGCTACACCTTC. As protein: CASSSPGQGLSGYTF. V gene TRBV6-2 or TRBV6-3 combines with J gene TRBJ1-2; 10 nucleotides match TRBD1. The CDR3 sequence is 15 residues long. Germline lookup yields CDR1 MNHEY and CDR2 SVGEGT. After removal of 4 bases from V and 8 bases from J, the junction contained 10 bases not matched to a gene.

The chain is built from TRBV27 and TRBJ1-2; 7 nucleotides align to TRBD1. In germline, CDR1 is MNHEY, CDR2 SMNVEV (reference sequence). This CDR3 has 13 residues. The V gene end was trimmed by 6 bases and the J gene end by 2 bases; junction bases not matched to a gene: 3. Here the CDR3 DNA reads TGTGCCAGCAGACCACAGGGGAACTATGGCTACACCTTC. Its protein product is CASRPQGNYGYTF.

This sequence joins TRBV28 and TRBJ2-7; D is perhaps TRBD1 (5 bases). The V gene's germline CDR1 is MDHEN and CDR2 SYDVKM. Trimming stripped 5 bases from V and 0 bases from J, with 14 bases between. This CDR3 has 15 residues. The CDR3 DNA reads as TGTGCCAGCAGTCCTACAGGAGACGCCTCCTACGAGCAGTACTTC. Protein product: CASSPTGDASYEQYF.

This clone was detected a few times. The chain employs TRBV18 and TRBJ2-1; TRBD1 might be the D (6 bases). Trimming left V 3 bases short and J 5 bases short, with 11 bases between. CDR3 length: 14 amino acids. Germline V gives CDR1 KGHSH, CDR2 LQKENI. The CDR3 spells CASSPGTMDNEQFF. CDR3 coding DNA: TGTGCCAGCTCACCCGGGACAATGGACAATGAGCAGTTCTTC.

The chain couples TRBV4-1 to TRBJ2-2; 10 nucleotides match TRBD2. Germline CDR1 MGHRA, CDR2 YSYEKL. The CDR3 spans 15 residues. Trimming cost V 6 bases and J 6 bases; bases outside gene matches: 7. The CDR3, as DNA: TGCGCCAGCAGAACGAGCGGGGGGGCCGCCGGGGAGCTGTTTTTT. Translating gives CASRTSGGAAGELFF.

This clone was detected only once. The rearrangement links TRBV7-9 to TRBJ2-7, with a possible D match to TRBD1 (5 bases). Between the trimmed V and J ends, which lost 5 bases and 3 bases, there was a span of 14 bases. The length of the CDR3 is 14 residues. Looked up from germline, CDR1 is SEHNR and CDR2 is FQNEAQ (reference sequence). CDR3 in amino acids: CASSTPLQGYEQYF. CDR3 nucleotide sequence: TGTGCCAGCAGCACACCCCTCCAGGGCTACGAGCAGTACTTC.

This clone came up once. The chain employs TRBV11-1 and TRBJ1-1, with 10 bases identical to TRBD1. Unmatched junction bases numbered 7, after V lost 5 bases and J lost 7 bases. This CDR3 comprises 14 residues. Germline CDR1 and CDR2: SGHAT and FQDESV (reference sequence). The CDR3 DNA sequence: TGTGCCAGCAGCACATACGGACAGGGGGGTGAAGCTTTCTTT. Translated, it gives CASSTYGQGGEAFF.

The chain couples TRBV7-8 to TRBJ1-1; 12 nucleotides agree with TRBD1. This CDR3 contains 20 residues. V shed 5 bases and J 4 bases; nucleotides not matched to a gene: 20. CDR1 is SGHVS, CDR2 FQNEAQ, per germline. This CDR3 reads CASSQRPRGQGALRGTEAFF. The CDR3 region has the DNA TGTGCCAGCAGCCAACGGCCTCGGGGACAGGGGGCATTACGGGGCACTGAAGCTTTCTTT.

The chain uses TRBV28 and TRBJ1-4; D is uncertain. Trimming stripped 4 bases from V and 6 bases from J, with 12 bases between. The CDR3 contains 14 residues. The V gene's germline CDR1 is MDHEN and CDR2 SYDVKM. The CDR3 DNA follows: TGTGCCAGCAGTTCCCCTGGAGGGTATGAAAAACTGTTTTTT. Translating it yields CASSSPGGYEKLFF. Drawing the rest from reference TRBV28 and TRBJ1-4, the complete variable domain is DVKVTQSSRYLVKRTGEKVFLECVQDMDHENMFWYRQDPGLGLRLIYFSYDVKMKEKGDIPEGYSVSREKKERFSLILESASTNQTSMYLCASSSPGGYEKLFFGSGTQLSVL.

The V gene is TRBV7-2, the J gene TRBJ1-2; perhaps TRBD1 as D (6 bases). Germline loops: CDR1 SGHTA, CDR2 FQGNSA. Trimming shortened V by 2 bases and J by 3 bases, and 7 bases separated the two germline ends. This CDR3 is 13 amino acids long. The CDR3 here is CASSLRTDYGYTF. In DNA form, the CDR3 reads TGTGCCAGCAGCTTAAGGACAGACTATGGCTACACCTTC.

This clone was counted only a few times. The chain joins TRBV7-8 to TRBJ1-5; D not certain. Trimming shortened V by 4 bases and J by 4 bases, and 8 bases separated the two germline ends. This CDR3 comprises 13 residues. The V gene's germline CDR1 is SGHVS and CDR2 FQNEAQ. The CDR3 spells CASSYQENQPQHF. The DNA of the CDR3 is TGTGCCAGCAGCTACCAGGAAAATCAGCCCCAGCATTTT. The whole variable domain, filled in from reference TRBV7-8 and TRBJ1-5, reads GAGVSQSPRYKVAKRGQDVALRCDPISGHVSLFWYQQALGQGPEFLTYFQNEAQLDKSGLPSDRFFAERPEGSVSTLKIQRTQQEDSAVYLCASSYQENQPQHFGDGTRLSIL.

This clone was seen more than once but under ten times. The chain links TRBV7-2 to TRBJ2-3, with 7 bases fitting TRBD2. The J segment lost 4 bases and the V segment lost 5 bases, leaving 9 bases of the junction unmatched. The germline gives CDR1 SGHTA, CDR2 FQGNSA. The CDR3 consists of 15 residues. The CDR3 bases are TGTGCCAGCAGCGCGGGACTATATAAGGCAGATACGCAGTATTTT. Residues: CASSAGLYKADTQYF.

Comments on this clone: Additional DNA sequences in this sample encode the identical CDR3. The J gene is TRBJ1-5, the V gene TRBV2; unclear D gene. With 7 bases removed from V and 2 bases from J, the gap between germline ends came to 6 bases. The germline V gene encodes CDR1 SNHLY and CDR2 FYNNEI. The length of the CDR3 is 12 residues. The CDR3 DNA sequence: TGTGCCAGCACGGGAGGCAATCAGCCCCAGCATTTT. This codes for CASTGGNQPQHF. Full variable domain (remainder filled in from reference TRBV2 and TRBJ1-5): EPEVTQTPSHQVTQMGQEVILRCVPISNHLYFYWYRQILGQKVEFLVSFYNNEISEKSEIFDDQFSVERPDGSNFTLKIRSTKLEDSAMYFCASTGGNQPQHFGDGTRLSIL.

V and J are TRBV14 and TRBJ2-4, with D perhaps TRBD1 (5 bases). This CDR3 region has 16 residues. V was clipped by 3 bases and J by 0 bases, with 12 bases between them. Germline loops: CDR1 SGHDN, CDR2 FVKESK. DNA for the CDR3: TGTGCCAGCAGCCAGACCCTAGGGGTAGCCAAAAACATTCAGTACTTC. It yields the protein CASSQTLGVAKNIQYF.

The V and J genes are TRBV3-1 (or the pseudogene TRBV3-2) and TRBJ1-2, with 7 bases lining up with TRBD1. Germline CDR1 LGHDT, CDR2 YNNKEL (reference sequence). CDR3 size: 15 residues. J lost 2 bases, V lost 1 base, and 4 bases had no gene match. CDR3 nucleotide sequence: TGTGCCAGCAGCCAAGGACAGGGTCCCAACTATGGCTACACCTTC. Amino acid sequence: CASSQGQGPNYGYTF.

The chain recombines TRBV19 with TRBJ1-1; D gene unclear. V lost 4 bases and J 4 bases, leaving 10 bases between the germline ends. The CDR3 is 13 amino acids. Germline V gives CDR1 LNHDA, CDR2 SQIVND (reference sequence). CDR3 in DNA: TGTGCCAGTAGTAGGGGAGGCGGCACTGAAGCTTTCTTT. This encodes CASSRGGGTEAFF.

J is TRBJ1-2 and V is TRBV28; 7 nucleotides agree with TRBD1. The germline CDR1 and CDR2 sequences are MDHEN and SYDVKM. V trimming: 2 bases; J trimming: 2 bases; junction bases outside the gene matches: 5. This CDR3 is built from 15 residues. CDR3 sequence (DNA): TGTGCCAGCAGTTTAACCTCGGACAGGAACTATGGCTACACCTTC. Translating gives CASSLTSDRNYGYTF.

The rearrangement uses TRBV5-1 and TRBJ1-1; TRBD1 is a possible D gene (5 bases). This CDR3 is 14 amino acids long. The V gene's germline CDR1 is SGHRS and CDR2 YFSETQ. V was clipped by 3 bases and J by 3 bases, with 12 bases between them. In DNA form, the CDR3 reads TGCGCCAGCAGCTCTTCAGGGATCCACACTGAAGCTTTCTTT. Translating it yields CASSSSGIHTEAFF.

V usage is TRBV6-5 and J usage is TRBJ1-5, with 8 bases that match TRBD1. Germline CDR1 reads MNHEY; CDR2 reads SVGAGI. V was pared by 2 bases and J by 5 bases, with 5 bases of the junction left unmatched. The CDR3 is 15 residues long. CDR3 sequence: CASSYNRGADQPQHF. As DNA, the CDR3 is TGTGCCAGCAGTTACAACAGGGGGGCCGATCAGCCCCAGCATTTT.

V usage is TRBV5-1 and J usage is TRBJ2-3; 10 bases fit TRBD1. The CDR3 runs to 14 residues. V gave up 3 bases and J gave up 4 bases; unmatched junction bases: 2. From germline, CDR1 is SGHRS and CDR2 YFSETQ. The CDR3 is CASSWGTGADTQYF. DNA of the CDR3: TGCGCCAGCAGCTGGGGGACAGGGGCAGATACGCAGTATTTT.

Concerning this clone: An end of the junction does not agree with germline; a read error may underlie this. J is TRBJ2-7 and V is TRBV7-9; D is undetermined. CDR1 SEHNR and CDR2 FQNEAQ come from the germline V gene (reference sequence). The CDR3 has 12 residues. In nucleotides, the CDR3 is TGTGCCAGCAGCCCCGACCGCGACGAGGAGTACTTC. Its translation is CASSPDRDEEYF.

J is TRBJ2-4 and V is TRBV1; TRBD1, the table's D call, lacks a check against the DNA. TRBV1 is a known pseudogene. CDR3 length: 18 amino acids. The CDR3 DNA follows: TGCACCAGCAGCCAAGATGGGGCTAAAGCTCCGGCCAAAAACATTCAGTACTTC. This translates into CTSSQDGAKAPAKNIQYF.

This clone has just one count. The chain recombines TRBV19 with TRBJ1-2, with no clear D. Trimming took 3 bases from V and 2 from J, leaving 19 bases between them. Germline V gene data show CDR1 as LNHDA and CDR2 as SQIVND (reference sequence). The CDR3 spans 17 residues. CDR3 sequence reads: CASSIPRELSANYGYTF. CDR3 nucleotides: TGTGCCAGTAGTATCCCAAGGGAGTTATCGGCAAACTATGGCTACACCTTC.

The chain is built from TRBV13 and TRBJ1-1; perhaps TRBD1 as D (6 bases). CDR1 PRHDT and CDR2 FYEKMQ come from the germline V gene (reference sequence). V was clipped by 5 bases and J by 7 bases, with 17 bases between them. This CDR3 is 14 amino acids long. The CDR3 nucleotides read TGTGCCAGCAGCCCCCCGACAGGTAATTTTGAAGCTTTCTTT. As protein: CASSPPTGNFEAFF. Looking up the rest from reference TRBV13 and TRBJ1-1 gives the full variable domain: AAGVIQSPRHLIKEKRETATLKCYPIPRHDTVYWYQQGPGQDPQFLISFYEKMQSDKGSIPDRFSAQQFSDYHSELNMSSLELGDSALYFCASSPPTGNFEAFFGQGTRLTVV.

The chain couples TRBV18 to TRBJ1-1; 9 bases fit TRBD1. This CDR3 region has 13 residues. J was trimmed by 1 base and V by 8 bases; bases with no gene match: 2. CDR1 KGHSH and CDR2 LQKENI come from the germline V gene. The CDR3 is CASATGGNTEAFF. The CDR3 DNA reads TGTGCCAGCGCGACAGGGGGGAACACTGAAGCTTTCTTT.

V is TRBV7-9 and J is TRBJ2-3; perhaps TRBD2 as D (6 bases). The CDR3 is made up of 15 amino acids. Germline CDR1 and CDR2: SEHNR and FQNEAQ (reference sequence). Trimming removed 1 base at V and 2 bases at J, with 10 bases between. The CDR3 spells CASSLVAGITDTQYF. The CDR3 nucleotides read TGTGCCAGCAGCTTAGTGGCGGGAATCACAGATACGCAGTATTTT.

J is TRBJ1-6 and V is TRBV27, with a weak D call TRBD1 (6 bases). Germline loops: CDR1 MNHEY, CDR2 SMNVEV (reference sequence). Trimming removed 0 bases at V and 13 bases at J, with 10 bases between. The length of the CDR3 is 13 residues. In DNA, the CDR3 is TGTGCCAGCAGTTTATCCAGGGGAGATCCCCTCCACTTT. This translates into CASSLSRGDPLHF.

The chain employs TRBV7-3 and TRBJ1-1; D is unresolved. Germline-derived CDR1 and CDR2 are SGHTA and FQGTGA. Trimming removed 3 bases from V and 2 bases from J, with 7 bases in between. CDR3 length: 13 residues. CDR3 sequence reads: CASSFEANTEAFF. The CDR3 DNA sequence: TGTGCCAGCAGCTTTGAGGCCAACACTGAAGCTTTCTTT.

The V and J genes are TRBV27 and TRBJ2-2; tentatively, D is TRBD2 (7 bases). CDR1 is MNHEY, CDR2 SMNVEV, per germline (reference sequence). Deletions cut 6 bases from V and 3 bases from J, with 17 bases between. The CDR3 contains 16 residues. The CDR3 sequence: CASSGGGGHYTGELFF. The CDR3 DNA is TGTGCCAGCAGCGGAGGCGGGGGACACTACACCGGGGAGCTGTTTTTT.

This clone has just one count. The chain couples TRBV11-3 to TRBJ2-1, with 7 bases matching TRBD1. This CDR3 has 15 residues. The junction had 9 bases not matched to a gene; V was cut back by 3 bases and J by 7 bases. Germline V CDR1 and CDR2: SGHNT, YENEEA. CDR3 coding DNA: TGTGCCAGCAGCTTGAGAGGGGGCTGGGTGAATGAGCAGTTCTTC. Protein product: CASSLRGGWVNEQFF.